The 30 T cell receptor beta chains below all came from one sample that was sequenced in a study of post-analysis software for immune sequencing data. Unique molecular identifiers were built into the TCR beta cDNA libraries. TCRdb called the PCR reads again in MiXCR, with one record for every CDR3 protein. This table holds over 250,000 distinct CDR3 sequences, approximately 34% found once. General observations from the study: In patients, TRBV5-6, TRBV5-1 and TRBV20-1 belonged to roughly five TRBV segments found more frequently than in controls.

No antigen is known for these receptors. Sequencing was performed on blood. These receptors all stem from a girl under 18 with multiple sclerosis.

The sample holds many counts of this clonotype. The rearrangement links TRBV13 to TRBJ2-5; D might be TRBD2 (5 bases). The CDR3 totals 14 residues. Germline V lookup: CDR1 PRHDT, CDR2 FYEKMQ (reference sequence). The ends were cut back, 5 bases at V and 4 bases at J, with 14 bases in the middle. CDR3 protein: CASSTWTGLETQYF. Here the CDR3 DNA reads TGTGCCAGCAGCACGTGGACTGGGTTAGAGACCCAGTACTTC.

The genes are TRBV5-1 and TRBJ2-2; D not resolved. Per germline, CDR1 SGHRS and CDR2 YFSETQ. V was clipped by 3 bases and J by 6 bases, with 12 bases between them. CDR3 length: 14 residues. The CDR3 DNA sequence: TGCGCCAGCAGCTCCTACATAGGCCCCGGGGAGCTGTTTTTT. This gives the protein CASSSYIGPGELFF. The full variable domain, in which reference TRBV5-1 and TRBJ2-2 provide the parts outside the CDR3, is KAGVTQTPRYLIKTRGQQVTLSCSPISGHRSVSWYQQTPGQGLQFLFEYFSETQRNKGNFPGRFSGRQFSNSRSEMNVSTLELGDSALYLCASSSYIGPGELFFGEGSRLTVL.

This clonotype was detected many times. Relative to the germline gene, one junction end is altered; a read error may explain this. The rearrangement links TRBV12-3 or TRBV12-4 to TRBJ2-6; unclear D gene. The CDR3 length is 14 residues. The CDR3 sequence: CASSLVSGANVLTF. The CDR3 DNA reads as TGCGCCAGCAGCTTGGTTTCTGGGGCCAACGTCCTGACTTTC.

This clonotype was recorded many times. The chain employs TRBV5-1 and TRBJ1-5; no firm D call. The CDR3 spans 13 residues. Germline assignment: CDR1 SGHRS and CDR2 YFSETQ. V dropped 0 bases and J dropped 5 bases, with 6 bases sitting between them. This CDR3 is CASSLDTDQPQHF. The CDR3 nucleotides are TGCGCCAGCAGCTTGGATACGGATCAGCCCCAGCATTTT.

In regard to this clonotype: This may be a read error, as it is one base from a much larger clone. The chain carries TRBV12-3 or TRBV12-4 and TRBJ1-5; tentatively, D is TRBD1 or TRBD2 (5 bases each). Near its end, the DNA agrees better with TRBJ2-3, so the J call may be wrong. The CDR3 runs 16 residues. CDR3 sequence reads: CASISRGNISNQPQYF. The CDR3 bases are TGTGCCAGCATCTCGAGGGGCAATATCAGCAATCAGCCCCAGTATTTT.

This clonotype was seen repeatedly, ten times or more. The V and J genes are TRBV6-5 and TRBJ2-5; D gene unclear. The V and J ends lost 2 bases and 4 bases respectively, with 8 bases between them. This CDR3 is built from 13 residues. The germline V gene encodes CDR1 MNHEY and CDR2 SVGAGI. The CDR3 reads CASSYAPGETQYF. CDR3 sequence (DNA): TGTGCCAGCAGTTACGCGCCCGGAGAGACCCAGTACTTC.

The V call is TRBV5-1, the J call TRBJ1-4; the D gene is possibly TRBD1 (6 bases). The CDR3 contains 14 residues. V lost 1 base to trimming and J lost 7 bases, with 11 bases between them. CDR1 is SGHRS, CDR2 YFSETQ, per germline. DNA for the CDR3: TGCGCCAGCAGCTTGTTCGGGGGGCGTGAAAAACTGTTTTTT. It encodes CASSLFGGREKLFF.

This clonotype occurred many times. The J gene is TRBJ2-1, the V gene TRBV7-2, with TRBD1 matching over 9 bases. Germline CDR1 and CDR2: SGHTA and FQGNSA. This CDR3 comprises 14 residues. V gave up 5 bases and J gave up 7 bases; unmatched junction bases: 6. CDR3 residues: CASSPGTGSNEQFF. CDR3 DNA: TGTGCCAGCAGCCCCGGGACAGGGTCGAATGAGCAGTTCTTC.

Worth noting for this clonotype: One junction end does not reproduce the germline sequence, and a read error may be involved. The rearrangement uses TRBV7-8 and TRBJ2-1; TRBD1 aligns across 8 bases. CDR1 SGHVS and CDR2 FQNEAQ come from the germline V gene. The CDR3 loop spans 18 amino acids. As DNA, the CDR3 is TGTGCCAGCAGCTTAGATTCAATAGCAGGGGGCCTCAACAATGAGGAGTTCTTC. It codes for CASSLDSIAGGLNNEEFF. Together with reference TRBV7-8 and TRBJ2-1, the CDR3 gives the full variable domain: GAGVSQSPRYKVAKRGQDVALRCDPISGHVSLFWYQQALGQGPEFLTYFQNEAQLDKSGLPSDRFFAERPEGSVSTLKIQRTQQEDSAVYLCASSLDSIAGGLNNEEFFGPGTRLTVL.

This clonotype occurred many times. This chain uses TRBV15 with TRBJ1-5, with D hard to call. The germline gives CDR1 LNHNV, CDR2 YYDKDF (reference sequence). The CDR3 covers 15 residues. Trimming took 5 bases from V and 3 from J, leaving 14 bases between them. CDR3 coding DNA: TGTGCCACCAGCGGAGGGCCTGGTCACAATCAGCCCCAGCATTTT. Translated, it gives CATSGGPGHNQPQHF.

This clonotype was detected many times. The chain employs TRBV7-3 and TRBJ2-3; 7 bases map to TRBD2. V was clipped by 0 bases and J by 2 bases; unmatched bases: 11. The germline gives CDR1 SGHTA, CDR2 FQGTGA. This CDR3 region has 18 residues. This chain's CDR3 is CASSLTGGASGLTDTQYF. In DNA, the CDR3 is TGTGCCAGCAGCTTAACGGGTGGAGCTAGCGGTCTCACAGATACGCAGTATTTT.

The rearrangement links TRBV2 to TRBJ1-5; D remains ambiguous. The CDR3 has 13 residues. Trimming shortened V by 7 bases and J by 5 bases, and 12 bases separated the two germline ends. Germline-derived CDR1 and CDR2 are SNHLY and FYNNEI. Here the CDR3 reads CASKSQRDQPQHF. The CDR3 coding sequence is TGTGCCAGCAAAAGCCAAAGGGATCAGCCCCAGCATTTT.

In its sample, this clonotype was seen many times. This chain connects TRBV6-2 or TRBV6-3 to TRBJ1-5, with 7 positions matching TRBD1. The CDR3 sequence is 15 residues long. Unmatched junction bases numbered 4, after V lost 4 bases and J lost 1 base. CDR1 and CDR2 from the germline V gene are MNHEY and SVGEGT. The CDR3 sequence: CASSFRQGSNQPQHF. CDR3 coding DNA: TGTGCCAGCAGTTTCCGACAGGGCAGCAATCAGCCCCAGCATTTT.

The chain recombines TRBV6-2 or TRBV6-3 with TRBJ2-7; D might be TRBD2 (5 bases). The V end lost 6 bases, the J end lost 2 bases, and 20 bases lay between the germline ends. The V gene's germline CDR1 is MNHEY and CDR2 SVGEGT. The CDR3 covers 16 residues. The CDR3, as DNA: TGTGCCAGCAGATCACAACGGGATACCGTGGCCTACGAGCAGTACTTC. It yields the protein CASRSQRDTVAYEQYF.

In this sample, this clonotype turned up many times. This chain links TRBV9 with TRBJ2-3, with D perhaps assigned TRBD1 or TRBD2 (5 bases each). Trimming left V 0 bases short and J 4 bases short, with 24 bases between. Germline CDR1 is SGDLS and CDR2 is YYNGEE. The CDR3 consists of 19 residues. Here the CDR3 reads CASSVVLGQGDQHPDTQYF. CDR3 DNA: TGTGCCAGCAGCGTAGTGTTGGGCCAGGGAGACCAGCACCCAGATACGCAGTATTTT. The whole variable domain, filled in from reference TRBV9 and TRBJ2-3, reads DSGVTQTPKHLITATGQRVTLRCSPRSGDLSVYWYQQSLDQGLQFLIQYYNGEERAKGNILERFSAQQFPDLHSELNLSSLELGDSALYFCASSVVLGQGDQHPDTQYFGPGTRLTVL.

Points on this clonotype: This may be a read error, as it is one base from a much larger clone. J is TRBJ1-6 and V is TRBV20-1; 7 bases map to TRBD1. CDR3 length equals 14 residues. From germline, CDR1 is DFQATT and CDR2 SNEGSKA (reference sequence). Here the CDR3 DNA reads TGCAGTGCTAAGGAAGGGGGCGACGGTTCACCCCCCCACTTT. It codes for CSAKEGGDGSPPHF.

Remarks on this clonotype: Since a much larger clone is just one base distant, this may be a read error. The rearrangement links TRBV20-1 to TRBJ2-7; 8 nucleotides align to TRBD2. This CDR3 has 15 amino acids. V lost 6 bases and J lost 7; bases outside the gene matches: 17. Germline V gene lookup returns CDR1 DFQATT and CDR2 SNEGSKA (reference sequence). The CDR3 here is CSAGRKLAGSGEQYF. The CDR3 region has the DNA TGCAGTGCCGGCCGCAAGCTAGCGGGCTCAGGTGAGCAGTACTTC.

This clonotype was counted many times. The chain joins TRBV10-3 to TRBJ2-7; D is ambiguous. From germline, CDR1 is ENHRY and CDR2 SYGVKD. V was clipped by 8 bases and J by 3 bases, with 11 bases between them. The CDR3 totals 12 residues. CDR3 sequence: CAISSYGYEQYF. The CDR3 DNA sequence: TGTGCCATCTCGTCATACGGCTACGAGCAGTACTTC.

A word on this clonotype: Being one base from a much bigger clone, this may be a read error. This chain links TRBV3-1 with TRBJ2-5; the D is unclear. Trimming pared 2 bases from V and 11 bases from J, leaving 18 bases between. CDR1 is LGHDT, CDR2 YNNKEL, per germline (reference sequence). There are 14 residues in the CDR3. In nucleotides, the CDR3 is TGTGCCAGCAGCCAATTCGGAAGGAACAATGAGCAGTACTTC. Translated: CASSQFGRNNEQYF.

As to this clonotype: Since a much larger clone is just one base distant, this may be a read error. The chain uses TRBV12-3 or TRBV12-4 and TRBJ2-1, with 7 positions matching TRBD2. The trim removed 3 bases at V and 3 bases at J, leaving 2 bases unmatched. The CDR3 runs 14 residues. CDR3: CASSFLAVYNEQFF. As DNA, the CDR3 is TGTGCCAGCAGTTTCCTAGCGGTCTACAATGAGCAGTTCTTC.

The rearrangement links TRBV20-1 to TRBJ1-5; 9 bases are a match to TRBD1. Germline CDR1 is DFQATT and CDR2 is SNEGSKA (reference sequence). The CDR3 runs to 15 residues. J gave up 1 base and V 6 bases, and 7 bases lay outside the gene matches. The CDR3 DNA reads TGCAGTGCCGCATCCGGGACAGGGAGCAATCAGCCCCAGCATTTT. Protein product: CSAASGTGSNQPQHF.

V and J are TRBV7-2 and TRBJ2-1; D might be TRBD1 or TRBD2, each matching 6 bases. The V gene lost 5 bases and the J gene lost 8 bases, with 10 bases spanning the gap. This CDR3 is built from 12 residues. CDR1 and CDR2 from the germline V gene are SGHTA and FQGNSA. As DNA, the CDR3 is TGTGCCAGCAGCCACGGGGGCTATGAGCAGTTCTTC. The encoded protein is CASSHGGYEQFF.

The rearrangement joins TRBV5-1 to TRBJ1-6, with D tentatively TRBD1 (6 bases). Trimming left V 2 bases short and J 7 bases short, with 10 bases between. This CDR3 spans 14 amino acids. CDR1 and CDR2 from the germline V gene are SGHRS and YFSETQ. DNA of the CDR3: TGCGCCAGCAGCTTCGGACAGAGGAATTCACCCCTCCACTTT. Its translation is CASSFGQRNSPLHF.

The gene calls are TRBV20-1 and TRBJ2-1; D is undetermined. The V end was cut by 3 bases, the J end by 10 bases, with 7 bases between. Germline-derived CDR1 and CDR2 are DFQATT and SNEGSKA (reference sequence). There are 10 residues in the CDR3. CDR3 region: CSASSEEQFF. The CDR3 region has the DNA TGCAGTGCTAGTTCGGAAGAGCAGTTCTTC.

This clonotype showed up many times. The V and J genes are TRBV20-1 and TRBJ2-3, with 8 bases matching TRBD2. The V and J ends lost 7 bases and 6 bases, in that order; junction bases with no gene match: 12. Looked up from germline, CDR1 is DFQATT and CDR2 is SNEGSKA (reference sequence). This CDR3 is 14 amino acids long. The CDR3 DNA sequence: TGCAGTGAGACCAGAGGGACTAGTATCGATACGCAGTATTTT. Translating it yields CSETRGTSIDTQYF.

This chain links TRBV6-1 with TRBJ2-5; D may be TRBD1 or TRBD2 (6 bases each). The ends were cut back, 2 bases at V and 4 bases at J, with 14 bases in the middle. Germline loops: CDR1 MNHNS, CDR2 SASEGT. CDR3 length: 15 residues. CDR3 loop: CASSESPWGAETQYF. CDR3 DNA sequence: TGTGCCAGCAGTGAATCGCCTTGGGGGGCAGAGACCCAGTACTTC.

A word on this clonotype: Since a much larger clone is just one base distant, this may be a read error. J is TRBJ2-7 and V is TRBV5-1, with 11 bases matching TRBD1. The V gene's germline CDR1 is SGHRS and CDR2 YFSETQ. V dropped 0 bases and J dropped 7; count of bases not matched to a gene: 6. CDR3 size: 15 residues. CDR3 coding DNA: TGCGCCAGCAGCTTGGATGGACAGGGGGCGGGTGAGCAGTACTTC. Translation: CASSLDGQGAGEQYF. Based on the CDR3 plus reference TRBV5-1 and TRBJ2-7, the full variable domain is KAGVTQTPRYLIKTRGQQVTLSCSPISGHRSVSWYQQTPGQGLQFLFEYFSETQRNKGNFPGRFSGRQFSNSRSEMNVSTLELGDSALYLCASSLDGQGAGEQYFGPGTRLTVT.

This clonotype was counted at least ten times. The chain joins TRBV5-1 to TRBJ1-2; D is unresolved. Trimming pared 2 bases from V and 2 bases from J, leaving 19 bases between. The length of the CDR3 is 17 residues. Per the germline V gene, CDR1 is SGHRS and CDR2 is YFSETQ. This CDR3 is CASSLEIPTRINYGYTF. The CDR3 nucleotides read TGCGCCAGCAGCTTAGAGATCCCCACACGGATCAACTATGGCTACACCTTC.

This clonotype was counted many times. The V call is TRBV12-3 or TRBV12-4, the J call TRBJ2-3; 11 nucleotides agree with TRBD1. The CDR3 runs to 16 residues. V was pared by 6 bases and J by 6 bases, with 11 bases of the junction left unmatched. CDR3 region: CASSQSLDRGLDTQYF. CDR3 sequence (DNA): TGTGCCAGCAGCCAGTCTCTGGACAGGGGGCTGGATACGCAGTATTTT.

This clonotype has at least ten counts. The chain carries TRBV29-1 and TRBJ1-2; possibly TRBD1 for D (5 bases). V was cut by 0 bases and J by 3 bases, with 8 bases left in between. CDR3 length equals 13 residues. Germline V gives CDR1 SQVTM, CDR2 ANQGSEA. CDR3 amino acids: CSVEEGVDYGYTF. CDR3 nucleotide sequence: TGCAGCGTTGAAGAAGGGGTGGACTATGGCTACACCTTC.